The present TCR beta chain was sequenced within a study of cytomegalovirus exposure and HLA in healthy donors. Study-level results: HLA alleles were associated with some 16,000 TCR beta sequences in a later analysis at 0.05 false discovery rate. A prior analysis recorded that most TCR beta V segments were productive about 90% or about 30% of the time. Looking again later, the authors saw that most CMV-associated TCR beta chains seemed HLA-restricted.

Comment on this clone: Its antigen is unidentified.

In the PCR, 60 Vbeta and 13 Jbeta primers were used. Sequencing was performed with immunoSEQ multiplex PCR; in TCRdb, only in-frame clones are kept and a portion is missing. The table records around 180,000 clones, around 80% of them present only once. The CDR3 is 13 residues long. Looked up from germline, CDR1 is MNHNS and CDR2 is SASEGT. The ends were cut back, 2 bases at V and 15 bases at J, with 16 bases in the middle. Sequenced material: PBMCs. The clonotype was recovered from a woman between 18 and 29 years old in good health and CMV-seropositive. This rearrangement joins TRBV6-1 to TRBJ2-2, with D maybe TRBD1 (6 bases). CDR3 nucleotides: TGTGCCAGCAGTGAAAGATTTGCAGGGGCGATGTTTTTT. It yields the protein CASSERFAGAMFF.